Following are 10 T cell receptor beta chains from one sample sequenced in a study of cytomegalovirus exposure and HLA in healthy donors (dated by TCRdb to about 2017). Library creation used the immunoSEQ multiplex PCR assay. For the multiplex PCR, a mixture combining 60 forward primers for TCR Vbeta segments and 13 reverse primers for TCR Jbeta segments was used. The table comes from immuneACCESS by way of TCRdb, which keeps in-frame sequences with V and J called. Part of the clones is missing from these tables; in studies checked, under half for an unresolved V gene and the rest for unknown reasons. The sample table contains a few hundred thousand clones; only one count was recorded for over 70% of them. The ten largest clones add up to about 0.3% of the sample. Sequencing was done on a sample of PBMCs. These receptors all stem from a girl aged 2 to 9 in good health and CMV-seronegative.

The chain recombines TRBV7-3 with TRBJ2-3, with D possibly being TRBD1 (6 bases). V shed 5 bases and J shed 0 bases, with 12 bases lying between them. This CDR3 is 15 amino acids long. Germline CDR1 SGHTA, CDR2 FQGTGA. The CDR3 loop reads CASSAQGLSTDTQYF. CDR3 sequence (DNA): TGTGCCAGCAGCGCACAGGGTCTTAGCACAGATACGCAGTATTTT.

As concerns this clone: Its ends do not fully match the called genes, so a read error is possible. This chain connects TRBV7-9 to TRBJ2-2; possibly TRBD2 for D (5 bases). The CDR3 is 16 amino acids. Germline V CDR1 and CDR2: SEHNR, FQNEAQ (reference sequence). CDR3 residues: CSSSSRTDPLAGELFF. The CDR3 nucleotides read TGTTCCAGCAGCTCTCGGACTGACCCCTTGGCCGGGGAGCTGTTTTTT.

This clone was seen once. V and J are TRBV11-2 and TRBJ2-1, with a tentative D call TRBD2 (7 bases). The CDR3 totals 16 residues. Germline V gene lookup returns CDR1 SGHAT and CDR2 FQNNGV. Trimming pared 6 bases from V and 0 bases from J, leaving 15 bases between. The CDR3 loop reads CASSFGGGPSYNEQFF. CDR3 in DNA: TGTGCCAGCAGTTTTGGGGGGGGGCCCTCCTACAATGAGCAGTTCTTC. Together with reference TRBV11-2 and TRBJ2-1, the CDR3 gives the full variable domain: EAGVAQSPRYKIIEKRQSVAFWCNPISGHATLYWYQQILGQGPKLLIQFQNNGVVDDSQLPKDRFSAERLKGVDSTLKIQPAKLEDSAVYLCASSFGGGPSYNEQFFGPGTRLTVL.

The V gene is TRBV6-5, the J gene TRBJ2-7, with 9 bases matching TRBD1. In germline, CDR1 is MNHEY, CDR2 SVGAGI. Losses at the gene ends were 5 bases for V and 3 bases for J; bases not matched to a gene: 5. The CDR3 contains 14 residues. The CDR3 reads CASSPQDRGYEQYF. The CDR3 DNA reads as TGTGCCAGCAGTCCCCAGGACAGGGGCTACGAGCAGTACTTC.

CDR3 in amino acids: CASSPVNDRVGYTF. DNA for the CDR3: TGTGCCAGCAGTCCAGTGAACGACAGGGTTGGCTACACCTTC. V is TRBV28 and J is TRBJ1-2; 7 positions agree with TRBD1. Trimming at V came to 5 bases and at J to 7 bases, leaving 10 bases not matched to a gene. CDR3 length: 14 amino acids. Germline V CDR1 and CDR2: MDHEN, SYDVKM.

Comment on this clone: Mismatch with germline at one junction end may stem from a read error. The V and J genes are TRBV7-9 and TRBJ1-1; D is uncertain. CDR3 size: 11 residues. Germline V lookup: CDR1 SEHNR, CDR2 FQNEAQ (reference sequence). The DNA of the CDR3 is TGTTCCAGCAGCCTACCTCCTGAAGCTTTCTTT. Translating gives CSSSLPPEAFF.

The V call is TRBV2, the J call TRBJ1-5; the D gene is possibly TRBD1 (5 bases). The V and J ends lost 8 bases and 4 bases respectively, with 15 bases between them. The CDR3 runs to 14 residues. Looked up from germline, CDR1 is SNHLY and CDR2 is FYNNEI. In DNA form, the CDR3 reads TGTGCCAGCTCAGTGCGGGGGTGGAATCAGCCCCAGCATTTT. As protein: CASSVRGWNQPQHF. The whole variable domain, remainder taken from reference TRBV2 and TRBJ1-5, is EPEVTQTPSHQVTQMGQEVILRCVPISNHLYFYWYRQILGQKVEFLVSFYNNEISEKSEIFDDQFSVERPDGSNFTLKIRSTKLEDSAMYFCASSVRGWNQPQHFGDGTRLSIL.

The chain has TRBV30 and TRBJ2-1, with D possibly matching TRBD1 (6 bases). V lost 1 base to trimming and J lost 0 bases, with 10 bases between them. The CDR3 is made up of 15 amino acids. Germline V gives CDR1 GTSNPN, CDR2 SVGIG (reference sequence). The CDR3 protein is CAWSATGSSYNEQFF. CDR3 nucleotide sequence: TGTGCCTGGAGTGCGACAGGCTCCTCCTACAATGAGCAGTTCTTC.

Turning to this clone: Other DNA sequences in the same sample also yield this CDR3. The V gene is TRBV5-4, the J gene TRBJ2-1; 8 bases are a match to TRBD2. The germline gives CDR1 SGHNT, CDR2 YYREEE (reference sequence). The CDR3 runs 16 residues. Germline trimming cut 5 bases from V and 1 base from J; bases unmatched to any gene: 8. DNA for the CDR3: TGTGCCAGCAGTTCCGGGGGGGCCGGTTCCTACAATGAGCAGTTCTTC. Its protein product is CASSSGGAGSYNEQFF.

The V and J genes are TRBV29-1 and TRBJ1-1; 8 bases match TRBD1. This CDR3 is built from 13 residues. With 3 bases clipped from V and 0 bases from J, the junction kept 0 bases outside the gene matches. CDR1 SQVTM and CDR2 ANQGSEA come from the germline V gene. CDR3 protein: CSVDRGLNTEAFF. CDR3 nucleotide sequence: TGCAGCGTTGACAGGGGGCTGAACACTGAAGCTTTCTTT.